This TCR beta chain derives from a study of immune cell composition in non-small cell lung cancer. Study context: Histologic subtype was mainly adenocarcinoma or squamous cell carcinoma. Regarding the study as a whole: Tumour TCR-beta clonality showed no significant link to smoking pack-years. Dominant in vivo tumour-associated clones were not shown to share tumour-reactive sequences. 75% of squamous and 25% to 35% of adenocarcinoma cases had tumour-associated clones >0.5%.

Comments on this clone: Its specificity is not known.

Clones were sequenced by immunoSEQ multiplex PCR, and TCRdb holds only the in-frame ones, with some missing. The sample has 2,000 to 2,500 clones; 60% to 85% are singletons. The CDR3 has 13 residues. V lost 0 bases and J lost 7; bases outside the gene matches: 0. Germline V CDR1 and CDR2: SGHTS, YDEGEE. The chain couples TRBV5-8 to TRBJ1-4; 7 bases agree with TRBD1. Material for sequencing was lung tumor tissue. The source is a human donor with non-small cell lung cancer. The DNA of the CDR3 is TGTGCCAGCAGCTTGGACAGGGGTGAAAAACTGTTTTTT. This encodes CASSLDRGEKLFF.